This T cell receptor beta chain was recovered during a study of T-cell reconstitution after alpha-beta-depleted transplantation in children. Whole-study results and caveats: A year had passed since transplant, and T-cell counts and diversity by then came mostly from newly produced T cells. Expanded clones from the graft, numbering several hundred, reportedly supplied alpha-beta T cells about two months after transplant. It was surviving recipient T cells and thymic progenitors that gave some patients high TCRbeta diversity at day 60.

Construction of the TCRbeta library involved unique molecular identifiers. TCRdb reprocessed the PCR reads via MiXCR and lists one record per CDR3 protein. Of about 300,000 distinct CDR3 sequences listed, approximately 7.3% are singletons. The ends were cut back, 3 bases at V and 4 bases at J, with 15 bases in the middle. The CDR3 covers 15 residues. Ten or more counts support this clonotype. Its specificity is not known. This receptor was taken from a female patient aged 2-10 years who had a stem cell transplant for Fanconi anemia, so the T cells may come from the graft donor. This material consisted of peripheral blood, taken 360 days after TCRalphabeta/CD19-depleted stem cell transplant. This chain joins TRBV12-3 or TRBV12-4 and TRBJ2-5; tentative D call: TRBD2 (6 bases). CDR3 nucleotide sequence: TGTGCCAGCAGTTTTGACTCAGGGCGGGGAGAGACCCAGTACTTC. It yields the protein CASSFDSGRGETQYF.